These 5 T cell receptor beta chains came from one sample sequenced in a study of blood T cell repertoires in COVID-19. The method was immunoSEQ multiplex PCR; TCRdb's version includes in-frame clones alone and lacks a portion of them. Found here are 150,000 to 200,000 clones, 82% of them singletons; the top ten hold less than 9.5%. Sequenced material: peripheral blood. The receptors come from a woman aged 60-75 years with COVID-19, enrolled during active disease.

At least ten counts were recorded for this clone. J is TRBJ1-2 and V is TRBV4-1; 8 bases fit TRBD1. Germline CDR1 is MGHRA and CDR2 is YSYEKL. J lost 6 bases, V lost 3 bases, and 21 bases had no gene match. The CDR3 totals 19 residues. CDR3 amino acids: CASSQFVRGGWDRLHGYTF. In DNA form, the CDR3 reads TGCGCCAGCAGCCAGTTCGTTAGAGGGGGATGGGACAGGCTTCATGGCTACACCTTC.

The rearrangement joins TRBV7-3 to TRBJ2-5; 9 bases fit TRBD2. The CDR3 runs 18 residues. The germline V gene encodes CDR1 SGHTA and CDR2 FQGTGA. The V segment lost 2 bases and the J segment 2 bases; nucleotides outside the gene matches: 12. As DNA, the CDR3 is TGTGCCAGCAGCTTATCGGTCTGGAGCGGGGGGCCTCAAGAGACCCAGTACTTC. Translated: CASSLSVWSGGPQETQYF.

The chain combines TRBV28 with TRBJ2-5; tentative D call: TRBD1 (6 bases). CDR1 MDHEN and CDR2 SYDVKM come from the germline V gene. CDR3 length: 13 residues. V lost 2 bases and J lost 5, with 9 bases in between. The CDR3 region is CASSLTGLETQYF. In nucleotides, the CDR3 is TGTGCCAGCAGTTTAACAGGGCTGGAGACCCAGTACTTC. Looking up the rest from reference TRBV28 and TRBJ2-5 gives the full variable domain: DVKVTQSSRYLVKRTGEKVFLECVQDMDHENMFWYRQDPGLGLRLIYFSYDVKMKEKGDIPEGYSVSREKKERFSLILESASTNQTSMYLCASSLTGLETQYFGPGTRLLVL.

The gene calls are TRBV19 and TRBJ1-5; no reliable D call. V was pared by 2 bases and J by 5 bases, with 4 bases between. The germline V gene encodes CDR1 LNHDA and CDR2 SQIVND (reference sequence). The CDR3 extends over 12 amino acids. CDR3 sequence (DNA): TGTGCCAGTAGTATACTGTATCAGCCCCAGCATTTT. This translates into CASSILYQPQHF.

The chain uses TRBV11-2 and TRBJ2-1; TRBD2 matches at 10 bases. Per the germline V gene, CDR1 is SGHAT and CDR2 is FQNNGV. V lost 5 bases to trimming and J lost 5 bases; unmatched junction nucleotides: 6. The length of the CDR3 is 15 residues. CDR3 sequence reads: CASSRAGGVHNEQFF. The CDR3 DNA reads TGTGCCAGCAGCCGAGCGGGAGGGGTCCACAATGAGCAGTTCTTC. Based on the CDR3 plus reference TRBV11-2 and TRBJ2-1, the full variable domain is EAGVAQSPRYKIIEKRQSVAFWCNPISGHATLYWYQQILGQGPKLLIQFQNNGVVDDSQLPKDRFSAERLKGVDSTLKIQPAKLEDSAVYLCASSRAGGVHNEQFFGPGTRLTVL.